The 22 T cell receptor beta chains presented below share a single source sample, sequenced in a study of PD-1 blockade in classical Hodgkin lymphoma. Exposure to brentuximab vedotin varied, and each patient had relapsed following autologous stem cell transplantation. Clones were read by immunoSEQ multiplex PCR, and TCRdb kept only the in-frame ones, dropping some. The sample lists about 150,000 clones; less than 80% were seen once. The sequences come from peripheral blood mononuclear cells (PBMCs), collected before the second cycle of nivolumab. These receptors came from a human donor with classical Hodgkin lymphoma.

V is TRBV28 and J is TRBJ2-7; possible D gene TRBD1, 6 bases. V dropped 5 bases and J dropped 1 base, with 12 bases sitting between them. The CDR3 runs 14 residues. Germline CDR1 and CDR2: MDHEN and SYDVKM. The CDR3: CASSPSGHSYEQYF. The CDR3 nucleotides read TGTGCCAGCAGTCCCTCGGGACATTCCTACGAGCAGTACTTC.

This rearrangement joins TRBV4-3 to TRBJ1-4; D is uncertain. V gave up 0 bases and J gave up 15 bases, with 29 bases separating them. This CDR3 spans 18 amino acids. CDR1 is LGHNA and CDR2 is YSLEER in the germline V gene. Written as DNA, the CDR3 is TGCGCCAGCAGCCAAGATCTGGGAGAGGTCGGCGCTCCAGACAAGGTGTTTTTT. As protein: CASSQDLGEVGAPDKVFF.

This rearrangement joins TRBV18 to TRBJ2-2; 9 positions match TRBD2. Looked up from germline, CDR1 is KGHSH and CDR2 is LQKENI. The CDR3 runs to 15 residues. V lost 3 bases, J lost 4 bases, and 3 bases stayed unmatched. CDR3 loop: CASSPSGGTTGELFF. As DNA, the CDR3 is TGTGCCAGCTCACCGAGCGGGGGGACCACCGGGGAGCTGTTTTTT.

CDR3 region: CASSPSQASGAFF. CDR3 DNA sequence: TGTGCCAGCAGCCCCTCTCAGGCCTCCGGGGCTTTCTTT. The chain is built from TRBV9 and TRBJ1-1; D not certain. The CDR3 contains 13 residues. The V gene lost 4 bases and the J gene lost 11 bases, with 18 bases spanning the gap. The germline V gene has CDR1 SGDLS and CDR2 YYNGEE.

CDR3 sequence: CASSAGGSTDTQYF. CDR3 nucleotides: TGTGCCAGCAGCGCGGGGGGGAGCACAGATACGCAGTATTTT. The rearrangement links TRBV9 to TRBJ2-3, with 8 nucleotides matching TRBD2. V gave up 3 bases and J gave up 0 bases; unmatched junction bases: 0. This CDR3 is 14 amino acids long. Germline V gene data show CDR1 as SGDLS and CDR2 as YYNGEE. The variable domain in full, with the rest retrieved from reference TRBV9 and TRBJ2-3, is DSGVTQTPKHLITATGQRVTLRCSPRSGDLSVYWYQQSLDQGLQFLIQYYNGEERAKGNILERFSAQQFPDLHSELNLSSLELGDSALYFCASSAGGSTDTQYFGPGTRLTVL.

This chain uses TRBV7-2 with TRBJ1-2; no clear D gene. CDR1 SGHTA and CDR2 FQGNSA come from the germline V gene. This CDR3 is 13 amino acids long. V shed 3 bases and J shed 6 bases, with 11 bases lying between them. The CDR3 region is CASSFWEGDGYTF. The CDR3 bases are TGTGCCAGCAGCTTTTGGGAGGGCGATGGCTACACCTTC.

This chain connects TRBV6-7 to TRBJ2-5, with a tentative D call TRBD1 (6 bases). TRBV6-7 falls under the ORF class, with uncertain function. The CDR3 contains 15 residues. Trimming removed 0 bases at V and 4 bases at J, with 12 bases between. CDR3 sequence reads: CASSYSMFRGETQYF. The CDR3 DNA reads TGTGCCAGCAGTTACTCGATGTTCAGGGGAGAGACCCAGTACTTC.

The CDR3 nucleotides are TGTGCCACCGGCGGATTCGACCGATGGAACACTGAAGCTTTCTTT. Translated, it gives CATGGFDRWNTEAFF. The V and J genes are TRBV19 and TRBJ1-1, with D hard to call. Trimming shortened V by 10 bases and J by 1 base, and 19 bases separated the two germline ends. CDR1 and CDR2 from the germline V gene are LNHDA and SQIVND (reference sequence). This CDR3 is built from 15 residues.

V and J are TRBV27 and TRBJ2-1; D may be TRBD1 (6 bases). The V end lost 6 bases, the J end lost 1 base, and 10 bases lay between the germline ends. Germline-derived CDR1 and CDR2 are MNHEY and SMNVEV (reference sequence). There are 14 residues in the CDR3. CDR3 amino acids: CASSLQGSYNEQFF. The CDR3, as DNA: TGTGCCAGCAGCCTACAGGGATCCTACAATGAGCAGTTCTTC.

The gene calls are TRBV19 and TRBJ2-5, with D perhaps assigned TRBD1 or TRBD2 (5 bases each). The CDR3 extends over 15 amino acids. V lost 5 bases and J lost 2, with 15 bases in between. The V gene's germline CDR1 is LNHDA and CDR2 SQIVND (reference sequence). The DNA for the CDR3 is TGTGCCAGTAGTGTGGGAGTATGGGGGCAAGAGACCCAGTACTTC. Translation: CASSVGVWGQETQYF.

The chain joins TRBV10-3 to TRBJ2-2; the match to TRBD2 covers 11 bases. The ends lost 6 bases at V and 5 bases at J; junction bases unmatched: 8. The length of the CDR3 is 16 residues. CDR1 and CDR2 from the germline V gene are ENHRY and SYGVKD. CDR3 bases: TGTGCCATCAGAAGCCCGACTAGCGGGGAAACCGGGGAGCTGTTTTTT. It codes for CAIRSPTSGETGELFF.

The gene calls are TRBV23-1 and TRBJ2-4, with D perhaps matching TRBD1 (6 bases). TRBV23-1 is classed as an ORF, of uncertain function. The CDR3 length is 17 residues. V was shortened by 0 bases and J by 8 bases, with 20 bases between the two germline ends. This CDR3 reads CASSQSRRAGVVHIQYF. In DNA form, the CDR3 reads TGCGCCAGCAGTCAATCACGAAGGGCAGGGGTGGTTCACATTCAGTACTTC.

This rearrangement joins TRBV19 to TRBJ2-5, with no clear D. This CDR3 region has 15 residues. Between the trimmed V and J ends, which lost 5 bases and 5 bases, there was a span of 18 bases. Germline assignment: CDR1 LNHDA and CDR2 SQIVND (reference sequence). The DNA of the CDR3 is TGTGCCAGTAGTTCCGCCTCCCACGGCGTGGAGACCCAGTACTTC. It translates to CASSSASHGVETQYF.

The chain employs TRBV18 and TRBJ1-4; D is undetermined. In germline, CDR1 is KGHSH, CDR2 LQKENI. The CDR3 runs to 15 residues. The V end lost 0 bases, the J end lost 7 bases, and 12 bases lay between the germline ends. The CDR3 is CASSPPGGGVEKLFF. In nucleotides, the CDR3 is TGTGCCAGCTCACCACCAGGTGGTGGCGTTGAAAAACTGTTTTTT. The full variable domain, rest sourced from reference TRBV18 and TRBJ1-4, is NAGVMQNPRHLVRRRGQEARLRCSPMKGHSHVYWYRQLPEEGLKFMVYLQKENIIDESGMPKERFSAEFPKEGPSILRIQQVVRGDSAAYFCASSPPGGGVEKLFFGSGTQLSVL.

This chain connects TRBV5-1 to TRBJ1-2; D is unclear. Germline CDR1 SGHRS, CDR2 YFSETQ. The CDR3 is 13 amino acids. Trimming left V 0 bases short and J 7 bases short, with 10 bases between. CDR3: CASSLGYGLGYTF. The CDR3 DNA sequence: TGCGCCAGCAGCTTGGGTTACGGGCTTGGCTACACCTTC.

This sequence joins TRBV5-1 and TRBJ1-2; perhaps TRBD1 as D (6 bases). Deletions cut 3 bases from V and 4 bases from J, with 13 bases between. This CDR3 contains 14 residues. Germline lookup yields CDR1 SGHRS and CDR2 YFSETQ. This CDR3 is CASSSREGGYGYTF. Written as DNA, the CDR3 is TGCGCCAGCAGCTCTCGGGAAGGGGGCTATGGCTACACCTTC.

The rearrangement uses TRBV5-8 and TRBJ1-2, with D perhaps TRBD1 (6 bases). Between the trimmed V and J ends, which lost 5 bases and 5 bases, there was a span of 16 bases. Germline loops: CDR1 SGHTS, CDR2 YDEGEE. The CDR3 covers 14 residues. The CDR3 is CASRWTVGFYGYTF. For the CDR3, the DNA is TGTGCCAGCAGATGGACAGTAGGGTTTTATGGCTACACCTTC.

The chain couples TRBV6-5 to TRBJ2-3, with a possible D match to TRBD2 (6 bases). CDR1 and CDR2 from the germline V gene are MNHEY and SVGAGI. Trimming took off 5 bases at V and 3 bases at J, with 15 bases between the two ends. The length of the CDR3 is 15 residues. In nucleotides, the CDR3 is TGTGCCAGCAGTCCCAGGAGGGCTCGGACAGATACGCAGTATTTT. Its translation: CASSPRRARTDTQYF.

This clone was observed a few times. The same CDR3 is also encoded by other DNA sequences in this sample. V and J are TRBV18 and TRBJ1-1; TRBD1 matches 11 bases. The CDR3 sequence is 15 residues long. Germline CDR1 KGHSH, CDR2 LQKENI. V trimming: 0 bases; J trimming: 5 bases; junction bases outside the gene matches: 2. Here the CDR3 reads CASSPPGQGGTEAFF. The CDR3 DNA sequence: TGTGCCAGCTCACCACCGGGACAGGGGGGGACTGAAGCTTTCTTT.

This chain connects TRBV10-3 to TRBJ2-1; 7 bases fit TRBD2. Unmatched junction bases numbered 8, after V lost 4 bases and J lost 5 bases. The CDR3 loop spans 15 amino acids. Germline lookup yields CDR1 ENHRY and CDR2 SYGVKD. CDR3 protein: CAISGELAVHNEQFF. CDR3 coding DNA: TGTGCCATCAGTGGAGAGCTAGCGGTCCACAATGAGCAGTTCTTC.

This clone has more than one count but fewer than ten. The rearrangement uses TRBV27 and TRBJ2-7, with TRBD2 matching over 7 bases. V lost 4 bases, J lost 0 bases, and 12 bases stayed unmatched. The CDR3 totals 17 residues. Germline V gene sequence: CDR1 MNHEY, CDR2 SMNVEV (reference sequence). CDR3 nucleotides: TGTGCCAGCAGTTCCCGCCCCGCGGGGGATCACTCCTACGAGCAGTACTTC. It is translated as CASSSRPAGDHSYEQYF.

V and J are TRBV27 and TRBJ2-5, with 10 bases lining up with TRBD1. Germline CDR1 is MNHEY and CDR2 is SMNVEV (reference sequence). The junction had 5 bases not matched to a gene; V was cut back by 0 bases and J by 7 bases. CDR3 length: 15 residues. The CDR3, as DNA: TGTGCCAGCAGTTTATCCGGGACAGGGGTTGGGACCCAGTACTTC. Protein: CASSLSGTGVGTQYF.